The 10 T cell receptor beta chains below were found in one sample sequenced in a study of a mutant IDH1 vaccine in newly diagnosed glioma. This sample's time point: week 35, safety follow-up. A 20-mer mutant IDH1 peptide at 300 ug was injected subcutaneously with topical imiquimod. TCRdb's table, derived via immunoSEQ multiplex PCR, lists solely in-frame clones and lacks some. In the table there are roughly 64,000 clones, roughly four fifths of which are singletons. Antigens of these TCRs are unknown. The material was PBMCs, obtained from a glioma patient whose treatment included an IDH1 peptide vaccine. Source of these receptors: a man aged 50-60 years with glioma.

This CDR3 is CAWSIGSLNQPQHF. The CDR3 nucleotides are TGTGCCTGGAGTATAGGGTCTCTCAATCAGCCCCAGCATTTT. The chain couples TRBV30 to TRBJ1-5; no clear D. V lost 2 bases, J lost 3 bases, and 11 bases lay in between. The CDR3 totals 14 residues. CDR1 is GTSNPN and CDR2 is SVGIG in the germline V gene (reference sequence). The full variable domain, in which reference TRBV30 and TRBJ1-5 provide the parts outside the CDR3, is SQTIHQWPATLVQPVGSPLSLECTVEGTSNPNLYWYRQAAGRGLQLLFYSVGIGQISSEVPQNLSASRPQDRQFILSSKKLLLSDSGFYLCAWSIGSLNQPQHFGDGTRLSIL.

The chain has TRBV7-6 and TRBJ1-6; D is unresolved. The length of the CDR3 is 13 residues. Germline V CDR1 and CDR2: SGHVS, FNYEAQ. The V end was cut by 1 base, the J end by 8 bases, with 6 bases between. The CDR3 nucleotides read TGTGCCAGCAGCTTAGGCGGGGATTCACCCCTCCACTTT. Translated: CASSLGGDSPLHF.

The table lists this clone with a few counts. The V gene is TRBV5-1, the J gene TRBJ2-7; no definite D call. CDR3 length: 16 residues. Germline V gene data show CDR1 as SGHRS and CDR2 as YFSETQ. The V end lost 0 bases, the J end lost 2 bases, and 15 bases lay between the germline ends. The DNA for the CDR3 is TGCGCCAGCAGCTTGGGGTCTGAACCGGGCCCCTACGAGCAGTACTTC. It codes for CASSLGSEPGPYEQYF.

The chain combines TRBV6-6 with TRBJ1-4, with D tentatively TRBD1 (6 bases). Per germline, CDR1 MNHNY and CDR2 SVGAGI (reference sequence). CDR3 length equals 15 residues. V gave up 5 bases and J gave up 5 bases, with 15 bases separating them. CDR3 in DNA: TGTGCCAGCAGTCAGCCGGACAGAGGAAATGAAAAACTGTTTTTT. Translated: CASSQPDRGNEKLFF.

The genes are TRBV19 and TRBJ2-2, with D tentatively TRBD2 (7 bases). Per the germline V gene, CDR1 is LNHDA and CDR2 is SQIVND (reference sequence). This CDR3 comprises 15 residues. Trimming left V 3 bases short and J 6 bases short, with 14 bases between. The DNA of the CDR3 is TGTGCCAGTAGTATTGTGGGGGGGGCGGCCGGGGAGCTGTTTTTT. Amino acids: CASSIVGGAAGELFF.

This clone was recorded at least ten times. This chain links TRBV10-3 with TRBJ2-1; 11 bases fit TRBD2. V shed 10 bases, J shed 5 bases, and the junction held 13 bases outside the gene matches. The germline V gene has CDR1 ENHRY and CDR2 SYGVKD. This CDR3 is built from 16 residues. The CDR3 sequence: CATQYPPSGGHNEQFF. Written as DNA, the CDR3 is TGTGCCACCCAATATCCGCCTAGCGGGGGGCACAATGAGCAGTTCTTC.

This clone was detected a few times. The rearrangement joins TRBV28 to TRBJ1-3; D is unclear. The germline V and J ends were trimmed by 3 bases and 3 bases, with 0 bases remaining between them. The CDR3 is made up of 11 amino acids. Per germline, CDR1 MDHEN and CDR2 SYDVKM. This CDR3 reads CASSFGNTIYF. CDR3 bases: TGTGCCAGCAGTTTTGGAAACACCATATATTTT.

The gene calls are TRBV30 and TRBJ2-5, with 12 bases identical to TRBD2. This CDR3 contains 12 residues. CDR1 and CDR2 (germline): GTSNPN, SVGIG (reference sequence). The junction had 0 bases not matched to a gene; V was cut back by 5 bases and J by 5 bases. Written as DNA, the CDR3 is TGTGCCTGGGGGACTAGCGGGGAGACCCAGTACTTC. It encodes CAWGTSGETQYF.

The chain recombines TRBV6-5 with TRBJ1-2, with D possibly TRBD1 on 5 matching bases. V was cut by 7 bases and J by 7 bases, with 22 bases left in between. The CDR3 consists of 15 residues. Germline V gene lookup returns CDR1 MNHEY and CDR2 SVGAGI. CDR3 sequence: CASTLQAVGPSGYTF. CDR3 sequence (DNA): TGTGCCAGCACCCTCCAGGCAGTGGGGCCGAGTGGCTACACCTTC.

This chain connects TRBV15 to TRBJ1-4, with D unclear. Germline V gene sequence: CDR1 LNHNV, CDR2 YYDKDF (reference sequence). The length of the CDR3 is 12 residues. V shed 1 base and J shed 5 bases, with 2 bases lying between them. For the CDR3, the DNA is TGTGCCACCAGCAGAGGAAATGAAAAACTGTTTTTT. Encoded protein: CATSRGNEKLFF.